This entry is about one T cell receptor (beta chain). Antigen specificity is unknown. TCRdb reprocessed the 5' RACE reads, keeping one entry per CDR3 protein, no DNA. The repertoire table contains roughly 160,000 distinct CDR3 sequences. This specimen comes from a study of monozygotic twins with inflammatory bowel disease. Overall study results and limits: No discrimination was achieved between different T cell subtypes.

Someone took a 2.5 ml blood sample from each of the donors. This receptor was taken from a human donor with ulcerative colitis or Crohn's disease, or a healthy co-twin of an affected twin (not recorded which). Sequencing input: blood.

The CDR3 region is CSASFATYGYTF. The chain has TRBV20-1 and TRBJ1-2. Germline V CDR1 and CDR2: DFQATT, SNEGSKA (reference sequence). The CDR3 contains 12 residues.